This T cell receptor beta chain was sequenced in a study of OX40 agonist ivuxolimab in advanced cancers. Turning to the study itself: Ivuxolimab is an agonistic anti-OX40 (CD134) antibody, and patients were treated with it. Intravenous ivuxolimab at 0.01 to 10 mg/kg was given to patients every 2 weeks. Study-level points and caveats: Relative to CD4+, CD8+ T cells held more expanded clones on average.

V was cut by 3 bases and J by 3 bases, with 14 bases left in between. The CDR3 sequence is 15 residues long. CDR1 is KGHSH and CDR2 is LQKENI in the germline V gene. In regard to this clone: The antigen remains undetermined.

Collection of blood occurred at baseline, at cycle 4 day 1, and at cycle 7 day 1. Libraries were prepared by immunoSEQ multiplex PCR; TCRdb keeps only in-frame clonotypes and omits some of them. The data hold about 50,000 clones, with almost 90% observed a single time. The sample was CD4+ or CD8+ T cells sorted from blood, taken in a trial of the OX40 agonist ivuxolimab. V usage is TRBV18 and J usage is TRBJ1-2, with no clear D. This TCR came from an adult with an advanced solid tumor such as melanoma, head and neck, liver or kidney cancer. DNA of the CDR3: TGTGCCAGCTCACCGGCTACGGAGACCTACTATGGCTACACCTTC. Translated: CASSPATETYYGYTF.